The TCR beta chain under discussion was sequenced for a study of CD8 T cells in ankylosing spondylitis. Turning to this clonotype: Antigen unknown.

Using its own MiXCR run on the 5' RACE reads, TCRdb lists one record per CDR3 protein. The table lists more than 150,000 distinct CDR3 sequences, roughly 10% of them singletons. The CDR3 covers 15 residues. Trimming took off 6 bases at V and 1 base at J, with 14 bases between the two ends. Study-wide results and caveats: There was a TCR beta motif, made of several highly homologous variants, that appeared characteristic of ankylosing spondylitis blood.

The chain uses TRBV12-3 or TRBV12-4 and TRBJ2-3; D possibly corresponds to TRBD2 (6 bases). The receptor's source is a male donor with ankylosing spondylitis or in good health (not recorded which). The source material was blood, either unsorted or a sorted T cell fraction (not recorded which). CDR3 bases: TGTGCCAGCAGCTCGCAGCGGGCCGGCACAGATACGCAGTATTTT. Protein: CASSSQRAGTDTQYF.